The 13 T cell receptor beta chains below come from one sample, sequenced in a study of identical twins. TCRdb called the 5' RACE reads again in MiXCR, with one record for every CDR3 protein. The sample includes over 550,000 distinct CDR3 sequences, just over 7% of them seen just once. A further study also used this sample, focusing on yellow fever vaccine responses in identical twins.

The sample taken for sequencing was PBMCs. The receptors stem from a woman under 30 in good health.

This clonotype occurred many times. The V call is TRBV6-1, the J call TRBJ2-3, with 8 nucleotides matching TRBD2. The CDR3 consists of 14 residues. With 8 bases clipped from V and 4 bases from J, the junction kept 8 bases outside the gene matches. Looked up from germline, CDR1 is MNHNS and CDR2 is SASEGT. CDR3 in amino acids: CASAMGGRPDTQYF. The CDR3 region has the DNA TGTGCCAGCGCCATGGGCGGGAGGCCAGATACGCAGTATTTT.

This clonotype has at least ten counts. The chain couples TRBV5-1 to TRBJ2-5; D possibly corresponds to TRBD1 (5 bases). With 0 bases removed from V and 5 bases from J, the gap between germline ends came to 14 bases. This CDR3 contains 15 residues. Germline CDR1 is SGHRS and CDR2 is YFSETQ. The CDR3 DNA follows: TGCGCCAGCAGCTTGGGGACAACGGGTTTTGAGACCCAGTACTTC. The encoded protein is CASSLGTTGFETQYF. Full variable domain (outside the CDR3, taken from reference TRBV5-1 and TRBJ2-5): KAGVTQTPRYLIKTRGQQVTLSCSPISGHRSVSWYQQTPGQGLQFLFEYFSETQRNKGNFPGRFSGRQFSNSRSEMNVSTLELGDSALYLCASSLGTTGFETQYFGPGTRLLVL.

This clonotype showed up just a few times. The rearrangement uses TRBV28 and TRBJ2-5, with 12 bases fitting TRBD1. The CDR3 is made up of 16 amino acids. Germline loops: CDR1 MDHEN, CDR2 SYDVKM. Trimming cost V 3 bases and J 5 bases; bases outside gene matches: 7. The CDR3 coding sequence is TGTGCCAGCAGTTTCACCGGGACAGGGGGCGGGGAGACCCAGTACTTC. This codes for CASSFTGTGGGETQYF.

The table lists this clonotype with a few counts. CDR3: CASSARAGSTIYF. As DNA, the CDR3 is TGTGCCAGCAGTGCACGGGCCGGTTCCACCATATATTTT. The rearrangement uses TRBV28 and TRBJ1-3, with D uncertain. In germline, CDR1 is MDHEN, CDR2 SYDVKM. V lost 5 bases, J lost 9 bases, and 14 bases lay in between. The CDR3 has 13 amino acids.

This clonotype turned up a few times. V usage is TRBV28 and J usage is TRBJ2-3; D gene ambiguous. V lost 5 bases, J lost 4 bases, and 10 bases lay in between. Per the germline V gene, CDR1 is MDHEN and CDR2 is SYDVKM. This CDR3 comprises 13 residues. CDR3 bases: TGTGCCAGCAGTACCGTGACTCCAGATACGCAGTATTTT. This translates into CASSTVTPDTQYF.

This clonotype has ten or more counts. The V gene is TRBV20-1, the J gene TRBJ2-7; the match to TRBD2 covers 13 bases. The germline CDR1 and CDR2 sequences are DFQATT and SNEGSKA (reference sequence). Trimming at V came to 0 bases and at J to 2 bases, leaving 4 bases not matched to a gene. The CDR3 consists of 16 residues. The chain's CDR3 is CSARDGTSGKPYEQYF. The CDR3, as DNA: TGCAGTGCTAGAGACGGGACTAGCGGGAAACCCTACGAGCAGTACTTC.

This clonotype was observed a few times. The chain couples TRBV10-2 to TRBJ2-2, with TRBD1 matching 7 bases. CDR1 WSHSY and CDR2 SAAADI come from the germline V gene. J gave up 9 bases and V 0 bases, and 19 bases lay outside the gene matches. This CDR3 has 19 amino acids. CDR3 residues: CASSESGNRQGRETRELFF. CDR3 sequence (DNA): TGCGCCAGCAGTGAGTCAGGCAATCGACAGGGAAGGGAAACGCGGGAGCTGTTTTTT.

Details on this clonotype: Relative to the germline gene, one junction end is altered; a read error may explain this. This sequence joins TRBV6-6 and TRBJ1-3, with D unresolved. CDR1 and CDR2 (germline): MNHNY, SVGAGI (reference sequence). The CDR3 has 12 amino acids. In nucleotides, the CDR3 is TGTGCCAGCAGTTACGATAGGATACAAGCACATTTT. Translated: CASSYDRIQAHF.

This chain uses TRBV12-3 or TRBV12-4 with TRBJ2-5; D unresolved. The ends were cut back, 3 bases at V and 2 bases at J, with 13 bases in the middle. CDR3 size: 15 residues. CDR3 DNA sequence: TGTGCCAGCAGTTTTAGGTACAGTGAACAAGAGACCCAGTACTTC. This encodes CASSFRYSEQETQYF.

As DNA, the CDR3 is TGTGCCAGCAACACTAACGGGCCCTCTGGAAACACCATATATTTT. Amino acids: CASNTNGPSGNTIYF. The V gene is TRBV7-9, the J gene TRBJ1-3; D unclear. CDR3 length: 15 residues. V dropped 7 bases and J dropped 0 bases, with 13 bases sitting between them. From germline, CDR1 is SEHNR and CDR2 FQNEAQ (reference sequence).

This clonotype was seen a few times. The chain recombines TRBV4-1 with TRBJ1-1, with 8 bases matching TRBD1. The CDR3 is 15 residues long. The J segment lost 1 base and the V segment lost 3 bases, leaving 4 bases of the junction unmatched. Germline-derived CDR1 and CDR2 are MGHRA and YSYEKL. In DNA form, the CDR3 reads TGCGCCAGCAGCCACAACGGACAGGGGAACACTGAAGCTTTCTTT. Translation gives CASSHNGQGNTEAFF.

This clonotype was seen repeatedly, ten times or more. The CDR3 sequence: CASSLGGTTRQETQYF. CDR3 bases: TGTGCCAGCAGCTTAGGAGGGACCACCCGCCAAGAGACCCAGTACTTC. The chain is built from TRBV7-6 and TRBJ2-5; D may correspond to TRBD1 or TRBD2 (5 bases each). Germline CDR1 and CDR2: SGHVS and FNYEAQ. This CDR3 is 16 amino acids long. V was trimmed by 1 base and J by 1 base, leaving 13 bases between them.

The rearrangement uses TRBV12-3 or TRBV12-4 and TRBJ2-1, with D possibly TRBD2 on 6 matching bases. The CDR3 is 14 residues long. Trimming removed 7 bases at V and 7 bases at J, with 17 bases between. CDR3 in amino acids: CASNLGLQENEQFF. The CDR3 nucleotides are TGTGCCAGCAACCTGGGACTTCAAGAAAATGAGCAGTTCTTC.